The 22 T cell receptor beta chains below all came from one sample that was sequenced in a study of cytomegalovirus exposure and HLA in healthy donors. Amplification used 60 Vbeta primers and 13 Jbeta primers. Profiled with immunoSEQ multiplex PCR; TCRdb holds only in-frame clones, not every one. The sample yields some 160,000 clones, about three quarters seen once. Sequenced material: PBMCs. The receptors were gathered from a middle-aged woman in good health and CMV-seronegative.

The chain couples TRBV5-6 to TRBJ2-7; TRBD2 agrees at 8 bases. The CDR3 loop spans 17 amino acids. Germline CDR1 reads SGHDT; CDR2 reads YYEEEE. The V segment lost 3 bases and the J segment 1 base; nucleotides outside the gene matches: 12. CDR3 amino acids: CASSSWVSGVVSYEQYF. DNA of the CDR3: TGTGCCAGCAGCTCTTGGGTTAGCGGGGTGGTGTCCTACGAGCAGTACTTC.

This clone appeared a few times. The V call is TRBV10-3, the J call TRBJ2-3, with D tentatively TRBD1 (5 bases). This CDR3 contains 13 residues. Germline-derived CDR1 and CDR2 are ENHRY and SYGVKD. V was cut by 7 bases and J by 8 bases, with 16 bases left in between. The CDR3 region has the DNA TGTGCCATCACCTCCAACTTGCAGGGTACGCAGTATTTT. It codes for CAITSNLQGTQYF.

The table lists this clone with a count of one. CDR3 DNA: TGTGCCAACAAAGAGGATGGGGACATTGGCTACACCTTC. Its translation: CANKEDGDIGYTF. The rearrangement joins TRBV2 to TRBJ1-2; D is possibly TRBD1 (6 bases). The ends were cut back, 10 bases at V and 7 bases at J, with 19 bases in the middle. CDR3 length equals 13 residues. In germline, CDR1 is SNHLY, CDR2 FYNNEI.

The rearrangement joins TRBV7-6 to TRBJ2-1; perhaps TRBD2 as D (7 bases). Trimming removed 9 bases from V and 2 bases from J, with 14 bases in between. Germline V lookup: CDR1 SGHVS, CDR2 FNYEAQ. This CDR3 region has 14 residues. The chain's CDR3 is CASSRGGTYNEQFF. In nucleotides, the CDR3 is TGTGCCAGTTCACGCGGGGGCACCTACAATGAGCAGTTCTTC.

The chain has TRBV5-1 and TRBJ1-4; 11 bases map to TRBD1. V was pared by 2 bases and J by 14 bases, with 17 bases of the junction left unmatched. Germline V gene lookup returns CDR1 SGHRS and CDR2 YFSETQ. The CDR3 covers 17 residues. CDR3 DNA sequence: TGCGCCAGCAGCTTAGGTCGGGACAGGGGGAATTTGAAAAGGCTGTTTTTT. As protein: CASSLGRDRGNLKRLFF.

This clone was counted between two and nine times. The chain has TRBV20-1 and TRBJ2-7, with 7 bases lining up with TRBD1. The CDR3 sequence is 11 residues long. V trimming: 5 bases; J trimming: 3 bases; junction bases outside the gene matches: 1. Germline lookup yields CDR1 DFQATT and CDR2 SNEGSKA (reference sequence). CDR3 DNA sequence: TGCAGTGCTGGGGACAGCTACGAGCAGTACTTC. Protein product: CSAGDSYEQYF.

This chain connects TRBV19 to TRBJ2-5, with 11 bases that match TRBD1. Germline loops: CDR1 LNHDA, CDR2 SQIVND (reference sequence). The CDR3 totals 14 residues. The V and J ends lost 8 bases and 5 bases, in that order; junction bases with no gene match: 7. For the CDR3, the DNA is TGTGCCAGTTGGCGGACAGGGGGCTGGGAGACCCAGTACTTC. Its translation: CASWRTGGWETQYF.

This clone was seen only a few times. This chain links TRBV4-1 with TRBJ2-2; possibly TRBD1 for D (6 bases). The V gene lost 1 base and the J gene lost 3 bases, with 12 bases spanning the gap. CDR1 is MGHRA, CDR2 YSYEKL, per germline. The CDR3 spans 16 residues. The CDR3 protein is CASSQVTGWDTGELFF. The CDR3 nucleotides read TGCGCCAGCAGCCAAGTTACAGGGTGGGACACCGGGGAGCTGTTTTTT.

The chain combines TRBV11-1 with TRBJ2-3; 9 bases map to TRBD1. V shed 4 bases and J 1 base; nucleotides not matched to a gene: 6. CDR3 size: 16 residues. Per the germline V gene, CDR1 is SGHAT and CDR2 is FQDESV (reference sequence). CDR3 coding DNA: TGTGCCAGCAGCTCCTACGGGACAGGGCGCACAGATACGCAGTATTTT. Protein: CASSSYGTGRTDTQYF.

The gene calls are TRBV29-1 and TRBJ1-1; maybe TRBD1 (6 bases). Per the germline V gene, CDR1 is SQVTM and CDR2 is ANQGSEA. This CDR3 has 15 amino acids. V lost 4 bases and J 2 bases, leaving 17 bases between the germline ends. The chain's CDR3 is CSVVQQGDINTEAFF. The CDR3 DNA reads TGCAGCGTTGTGCAACAGGGTGACATCAACACTGAAGCTTTCTTT.

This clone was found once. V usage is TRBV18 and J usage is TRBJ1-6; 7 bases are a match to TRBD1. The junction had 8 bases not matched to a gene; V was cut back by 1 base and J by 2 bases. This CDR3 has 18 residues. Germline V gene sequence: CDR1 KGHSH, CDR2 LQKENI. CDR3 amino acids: CASSPLGRTGAYNSPLHF. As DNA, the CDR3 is TGTGCCAGCTCACCACTAGGGCGGACAGGTGCCTATAATTCACCCCTCCACTTT.

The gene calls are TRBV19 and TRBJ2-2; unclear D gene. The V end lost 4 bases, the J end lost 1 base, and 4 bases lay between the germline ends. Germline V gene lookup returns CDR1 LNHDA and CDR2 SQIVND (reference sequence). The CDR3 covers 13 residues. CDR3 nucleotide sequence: TGTGCCAGTAGTAACAAGAACACCGGGGAGCTGTTTTTT. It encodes CASSNKNTGELFF.

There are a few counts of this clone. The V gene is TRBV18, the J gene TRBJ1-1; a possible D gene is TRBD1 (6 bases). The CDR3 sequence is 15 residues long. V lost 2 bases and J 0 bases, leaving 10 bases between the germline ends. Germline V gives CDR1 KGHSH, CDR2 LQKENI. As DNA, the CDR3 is TGTGCCAGCTCACCAGTGGCAGGGGTGAACACTGAAGCTTTCTTT. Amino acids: CASSPVAGVNTEAFF.

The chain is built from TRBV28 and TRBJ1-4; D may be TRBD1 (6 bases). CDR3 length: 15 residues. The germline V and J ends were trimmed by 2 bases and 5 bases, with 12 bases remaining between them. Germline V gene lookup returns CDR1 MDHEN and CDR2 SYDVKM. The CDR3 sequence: CASSLGGQLNEKLFF. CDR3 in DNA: TGTGCCAGCAGTTTAGGAGGACAGTTGAATGAAAAACTGTTTTTT.

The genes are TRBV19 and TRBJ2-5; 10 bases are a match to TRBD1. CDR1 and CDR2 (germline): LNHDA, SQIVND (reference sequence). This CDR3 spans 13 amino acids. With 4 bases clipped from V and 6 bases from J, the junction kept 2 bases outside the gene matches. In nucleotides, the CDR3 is TGTGCCAGTAGTACGGGACAGGGGAAGACCCAGTACTTC. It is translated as CASSTGQGKTQYF.

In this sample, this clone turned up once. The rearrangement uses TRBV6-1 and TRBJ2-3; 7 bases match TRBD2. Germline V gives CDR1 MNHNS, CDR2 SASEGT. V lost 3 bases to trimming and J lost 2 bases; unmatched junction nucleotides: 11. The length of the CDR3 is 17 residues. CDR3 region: CASSEARGAGFTDTQYF. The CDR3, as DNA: TGTGCCAGCAGTGAGGCGCGCGGAGCGGGGTTCACAGATACGCAGTATTTT.

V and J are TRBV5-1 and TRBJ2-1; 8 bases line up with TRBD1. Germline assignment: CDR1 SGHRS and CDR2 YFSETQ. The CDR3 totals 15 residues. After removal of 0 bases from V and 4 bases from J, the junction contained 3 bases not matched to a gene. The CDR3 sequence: CASSLGQGYYNEQFF. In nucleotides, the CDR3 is TGCGCCAGCAGCTTGGGACAGGGGTATTACAATGAGCAGTTCTTC.

The CDR3 loop is CASSEGWGQGGNEQFF. The CDR3 nucleotides are TGTGCCAGCAGTGAAGGGTGGGGACAGGGTGGCAATGAGCAGTTCTTC. The V and J genes are TRBV2 and TRBJ2-1; 9 nucleotides agree with TRBD1. The germline gives CDR1 SNHLY, CDR2 FYNNEI. The CDR3 contains 16 residues. After removal of 1 base from V and 6 bases from J, the junction contained 7 bases not matched to a gene.

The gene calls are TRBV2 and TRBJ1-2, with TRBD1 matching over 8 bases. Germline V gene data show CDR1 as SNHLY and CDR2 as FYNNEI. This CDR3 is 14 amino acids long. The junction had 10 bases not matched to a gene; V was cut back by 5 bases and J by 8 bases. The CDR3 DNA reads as TGTGCCAGCAGTCAACAGCAGGGGGCGGGAGGCTACACCTTC. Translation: CASSQQQGAGGYTF.

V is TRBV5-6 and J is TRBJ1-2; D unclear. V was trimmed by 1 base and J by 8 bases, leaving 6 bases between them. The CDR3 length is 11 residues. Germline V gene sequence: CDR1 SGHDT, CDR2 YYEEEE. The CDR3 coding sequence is TGTGCCAGCAGCTTGTCGGGGGGCTACACCTTC. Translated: CASSLSGGYTF.

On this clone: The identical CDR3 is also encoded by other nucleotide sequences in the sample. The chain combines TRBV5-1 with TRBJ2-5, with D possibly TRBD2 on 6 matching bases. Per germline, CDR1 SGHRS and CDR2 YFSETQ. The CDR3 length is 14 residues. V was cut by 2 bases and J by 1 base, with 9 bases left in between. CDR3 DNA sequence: TGCGCCAGCAGCTTAGGCGGGGTCCAAGAGACCCAGTACTTC. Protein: CASSLGGVQETQYF.

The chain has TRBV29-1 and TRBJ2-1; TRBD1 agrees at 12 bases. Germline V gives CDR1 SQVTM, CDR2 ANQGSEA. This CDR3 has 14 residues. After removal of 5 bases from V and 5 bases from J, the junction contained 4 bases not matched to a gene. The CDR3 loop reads CSVPRDRGHNEQFF. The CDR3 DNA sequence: TGCAGCGTTCCCCGGGACAGGGGGCACAATGAGCAGTTCTTC.